The T cell receptor (beta chain) under discussion was sequenced for a study of T cell changes during pregnancy in multiple sclerosis (dated by TCRdb to about 2019). About the investigation overall: The study examined how the T cell repertoire changed over the course of pregnancy in women with multiple sclerosis.

From the cysteine up to the phenylalanine, the CDR3 has a length of 15 residues. Left in the record is the CDR3 DNA by itself, 45 bases read in frame from the first base. Trimming removed 5 bases from V and 2 bases from J, leaving 14 bases between the germline ends. The germline V gene (reference sequence) sets CDR1 to LNHDA and CDR2 to SQIVND. The library was made by the immunoSEQ multiplex PCR assay. TCRdb re-hosts the immuneACCESS table, in-frame sequences only. Its copies lack some clones; in the studies checked, an unresolved V gene accounts for under half of them, and the cause for the rest is not known. The sample data list tens of thousands of clones, and 70% to 90% of these were observed just once. Approximately 7.6% of the sample rests with the top ten. Remarks on this clone: There is no known antigen for this receptor. No base quality values were provided; no much bigger clone lies one nucleotide off.

This clonotype was sampled from a female donor with multiple sclerosis, enrolled in a pregnancy study. This chain is built from TRBV19 and TRBJ2-3; possibly the D gene is TRBD1, per 8 matching bases. The sample was CD8+ T cells from peripheral blood mononuclear cells, taken before pregnancy. The sequence in DNA is TGTGCCAGTAGTGTACAGGGGGGGCCCACAGATACGCAGTATTTT. Its coded protein is CASSVQGGPTDTQYF.